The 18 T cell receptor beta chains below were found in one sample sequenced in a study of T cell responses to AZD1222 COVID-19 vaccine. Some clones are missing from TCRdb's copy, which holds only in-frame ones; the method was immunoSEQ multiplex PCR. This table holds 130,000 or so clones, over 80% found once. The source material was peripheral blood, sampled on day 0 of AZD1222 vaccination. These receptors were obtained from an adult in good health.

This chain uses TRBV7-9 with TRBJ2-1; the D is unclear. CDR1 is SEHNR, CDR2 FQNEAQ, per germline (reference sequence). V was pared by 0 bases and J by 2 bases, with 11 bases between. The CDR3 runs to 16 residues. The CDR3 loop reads CASSLAPQLPYNEQFF. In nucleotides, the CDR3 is TGTGCCAGCAGCTTAGCCCCACAGTTACCCTACAATGAGCAGTTCTTC.

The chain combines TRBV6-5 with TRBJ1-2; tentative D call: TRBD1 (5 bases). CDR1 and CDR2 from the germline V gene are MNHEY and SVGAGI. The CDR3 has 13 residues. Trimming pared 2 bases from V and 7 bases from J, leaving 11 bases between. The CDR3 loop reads CASSYPDGGGYTF. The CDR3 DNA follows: TGTGCCAGCAGTTACCCGGATGGGGGTGGCTACACCTTC.

DNA for the CDR3: TGTGCCAGCAGCTTAGTGGTACAGGGAAGAGGCGAGCAGTACTTC. This gives the protein CASSLVVQGRGEQYF. V gene TRBV11-2 combines with J gene TRBJ2-7, with D possibly TRBD1 on 6 matching bases. The CDR3 is made up of 15 amino acids. Germline V gene lookup returns CDR1 SGHAT and CDR2 FQNNGV. With 1 base removed from V and 6 bases from J, the gap between germline ends came to 16 bases. Using reference TRBV11-2 and TRBJ2-7 for the parts outside the CDR3, the full variable domain is EAGVAQSPRYKIIEKRQSVAFWCNPISGHATLYWYQQILGQGPKLLIQFQNNGVVDDSQLPKDRFSAERLKGVDSTLKIQPAKLEDSAVYLCASSLVVQGRGEQYFGPGTRLTVT.

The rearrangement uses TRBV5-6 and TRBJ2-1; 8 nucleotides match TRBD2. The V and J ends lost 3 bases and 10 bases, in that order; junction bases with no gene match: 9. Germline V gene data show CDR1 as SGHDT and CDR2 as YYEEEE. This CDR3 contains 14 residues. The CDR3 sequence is CASSWGILAAEQFF. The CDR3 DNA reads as TGTGCCAGCAGCTGGGGGATACTAGCGGCAGAGCAGTTCTTC.

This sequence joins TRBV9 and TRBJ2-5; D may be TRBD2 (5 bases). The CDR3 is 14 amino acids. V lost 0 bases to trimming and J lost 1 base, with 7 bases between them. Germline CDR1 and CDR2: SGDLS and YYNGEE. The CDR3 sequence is CASSVGGSQETQYF. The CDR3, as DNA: TGTGCCAGCAGCGTAGGAGGGTCCCAAGAGACCCAGTACTTC.

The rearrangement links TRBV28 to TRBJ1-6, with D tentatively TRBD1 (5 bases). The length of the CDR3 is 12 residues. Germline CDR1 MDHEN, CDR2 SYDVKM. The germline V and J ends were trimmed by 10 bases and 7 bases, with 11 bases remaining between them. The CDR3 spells CATEGPNSPLHF. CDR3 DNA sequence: TGTGCCACCGAGGGGCCCAATTCACCCCTCCACTTT.

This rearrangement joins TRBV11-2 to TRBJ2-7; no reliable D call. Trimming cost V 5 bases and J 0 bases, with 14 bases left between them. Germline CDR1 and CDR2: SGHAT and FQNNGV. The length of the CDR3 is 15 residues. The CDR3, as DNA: TGTGCCAGCAGCGCAAGTGGTGACCGCTCCTACGAGCAGTACTTC. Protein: CASSASGDRSYEQYF.

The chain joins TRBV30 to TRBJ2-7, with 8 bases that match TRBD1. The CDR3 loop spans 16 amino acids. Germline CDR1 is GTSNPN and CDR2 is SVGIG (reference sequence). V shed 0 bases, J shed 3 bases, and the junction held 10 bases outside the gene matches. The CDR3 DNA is TGTGCCTGGAGTGTACCCCGGACAGGGACCCGCTACGAGCAGTACTTC. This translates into CAWSVPRTGTRYEQYF.

The CDR3 region is CASRWGQLAGGRTGELFF. DNA of the CDR3: TGTGCAAGTCGCTGGGGGCAACTAGCGGGAGGACGAACCGGGGAGCTGTTTTTT. The V gene is TRBV12-2, the J gene TRBJ2-2; the table assigns TRBD2, which was not confirmed against the DNA. TRBV12-2 is labeled a pseudogene. The CDR3 totals 18 residues.

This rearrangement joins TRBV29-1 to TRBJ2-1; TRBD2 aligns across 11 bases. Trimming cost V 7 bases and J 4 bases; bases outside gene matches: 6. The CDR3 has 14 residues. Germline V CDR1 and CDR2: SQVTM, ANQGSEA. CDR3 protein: CSGGTSGGYNEQFF. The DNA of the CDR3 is TGCAGCGGTGGGACTAGCGGTGGGTACAATGAGCAGTTCTTC.

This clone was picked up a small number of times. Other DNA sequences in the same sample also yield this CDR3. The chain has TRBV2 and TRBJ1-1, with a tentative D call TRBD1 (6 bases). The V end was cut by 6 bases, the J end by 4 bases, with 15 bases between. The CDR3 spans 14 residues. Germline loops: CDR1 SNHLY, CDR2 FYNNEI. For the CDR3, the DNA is TGTGCCAGCAGGGGGACGGGGGCAGGCACTGAAGCTTTCTTT. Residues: CASRGTGAGTEAFF.

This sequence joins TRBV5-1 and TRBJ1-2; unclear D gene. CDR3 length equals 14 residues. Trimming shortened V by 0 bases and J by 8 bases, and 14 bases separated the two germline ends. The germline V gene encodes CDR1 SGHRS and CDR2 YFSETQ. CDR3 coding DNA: TGCGCCAGCAGCTTGGTGGCCGGGCCCGGAGGCTACACCTTC. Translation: CASSLVAGPGGYTF.

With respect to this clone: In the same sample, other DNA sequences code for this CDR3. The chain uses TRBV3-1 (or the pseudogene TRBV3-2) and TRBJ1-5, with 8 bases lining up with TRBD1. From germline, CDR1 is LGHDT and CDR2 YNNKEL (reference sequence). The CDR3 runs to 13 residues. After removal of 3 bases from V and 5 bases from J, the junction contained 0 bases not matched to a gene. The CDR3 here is CASSQDRDQPQHF. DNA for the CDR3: TGTGCCAGCAGCCAGGACAGGGATCAGCCCCAGCATTTT.

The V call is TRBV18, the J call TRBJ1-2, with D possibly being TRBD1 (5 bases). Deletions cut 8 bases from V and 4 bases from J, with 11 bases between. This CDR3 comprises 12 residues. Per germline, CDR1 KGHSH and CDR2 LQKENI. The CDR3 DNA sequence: TGTGCCAGCCGGGGCGAAAGCTATGGCTACACCTTC. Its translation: CASRGESYGYTF.

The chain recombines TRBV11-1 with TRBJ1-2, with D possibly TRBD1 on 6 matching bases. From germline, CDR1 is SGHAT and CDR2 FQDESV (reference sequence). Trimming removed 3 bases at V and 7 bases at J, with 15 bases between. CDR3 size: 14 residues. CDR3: CASSFAGRGSGYTF. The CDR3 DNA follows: TGTGCCAGCAGCTTTGCCGGCAGGGGAAGTGGCTACACCTTC.

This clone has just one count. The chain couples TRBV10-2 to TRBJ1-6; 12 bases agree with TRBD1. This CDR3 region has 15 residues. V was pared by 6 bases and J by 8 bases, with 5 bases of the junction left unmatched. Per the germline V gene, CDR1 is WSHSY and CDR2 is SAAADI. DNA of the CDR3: TGCGCCAGCAGGAGGGGGACAGGGGGCGATTCACCCCTCCACTTT. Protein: CASRRGTGGDSPLHF.

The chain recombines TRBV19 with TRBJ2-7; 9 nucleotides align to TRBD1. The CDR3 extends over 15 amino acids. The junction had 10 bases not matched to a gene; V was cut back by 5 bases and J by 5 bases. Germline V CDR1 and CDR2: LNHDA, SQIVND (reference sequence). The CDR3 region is CASSPQGAPEDEQYF. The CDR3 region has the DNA TGTGCCAGTAGTCCACAGGGGGCCCCGGAGGACGAGCAGTACTTC.

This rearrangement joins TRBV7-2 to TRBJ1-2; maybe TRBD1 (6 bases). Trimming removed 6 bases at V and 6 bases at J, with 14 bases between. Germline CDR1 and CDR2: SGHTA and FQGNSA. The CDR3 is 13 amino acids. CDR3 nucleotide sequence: TGTGCCAGCAGGTCAGACAGGAGGGATGGCTACACCTTC. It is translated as CASRSDRRDGYTF.